The 32 T cell receptor beta chains listed next were all sequenced from one sample in a study of siplizumab effects on memory and regulatory T cells. Here immunoSEQ multiplex PCR was the method, and the copy in TCRdb shows in-frame clones only, minus some. The repertoire has under 85,000 clones, 88% of them found once; the top ten carry about 1.7%. Sequenced: Tregs sorted from blood. These receptors all stem from a human donor in good health.

The chain links TRBV7-9 to TRBJ2-1; D might be TRBD1 (6 bases). Trimming cost V 1 base and J 9 bases, with 13 bases left between them. Germline CDR1 SEHNR, CDR2 FQNEAQ (reference sequence). CDR3 size: 14 residues. CDR3 protein: CASSLVGAGGEQFF. In nucleotides, the CDR3 is TGTGCCAGCAGCTTAGTGGGGGCTGGCGGTGAGCAGTTCTTC. The full variable domain, completed using reference TRBV7-9 and TRBJ2-1, is DTGVSQNPRHKITKRGQNVTFRCDPISEHNRLYWYRQTLGQGPEFLTYFQNEAQLEKSRLLSDRFSAERPKGSFSTLEIQRTEQGDSAMYLCASSLVGAGGEQFFGPGTRLTVL.

This sequence joins TRBV28 and TRBJ2-7; D assignment may be TRBD1 or TRBD2 (6 bases each). Trimming shortened V by 8 bases and J by 2 bases, and 19 bases separated the two germline ends. The CDR3 contains 15 residues. Germline lookup yields CDR1 MDHEN and CDR2 SYDVKM. In DNA form, the CDR3 reads TGTGCCAGCCGTCGACCCGGGGGCGGCCCCTACGAGCAGTACTTC. The encoded protein is CASRRPGGGPYEQYF.

The rearrangement joins TRBV5-4 to TRBJ1-2; D unresolved. CDR3 length: 13 residues. V was cut by 0 bases and J by 4 bases, with 7 bases left in between. CDR1 and CDR2 from the germline V gene are SGHNT and YYREEE (reference sequence). As DNA, the CDR3 is TGTGCCAGCAGCTTGGGGCTTGCCTATGGCTACACCTTC. This encodes CASSLGLAYGYTF.

The chain couples TRBV6-1 to TRBJ2-7, with 8 bases identical to TRBD2. This CDR3 is built from 17 residues. The V gene end was trimmed by 2 bases and the J gene end by 0 bases; junction bases not matched to a gene: 9. Per the germline V gene, CDR1 is MNHNS and CDR2 is SASEGT. The CDR3 spells CASSERAGGRLSYEQYF. CDR3 nucleotide sequence: TGTGCCAGCAGTGAAAGGGCGGGGGGTCGCCTCTCCTACGAGCAGTACTTC.

The chain employs TRBV7-9 and TRBJ2-2, with no clear D. Germline CDR1 is SEHNR and CDR2 is FQNEAQ (reference sequence). Trimming removed 1 base from V and 5 bases from J, with 17 bases in between. The CDR3 sequence is 17 residues long. CDR3 region: CASSLVLVRPRTGELFF. CDR3 bases: TGTGCCAGCAGCTTAGTATTGGTCAGACCCAGGACCGGGGAGCTGTTTTTT.

The chain couples TRBV29-1 to TRBJ2-1; tentatively, D is TRBD1 or TRBD2 (5 bases each). The V end was cut by 7 bases, the J end by 6 bases, with 13 bases between. This CDR3 is 12 amino acids long. Per the germline V gene, CDR1 is SQVTM and CDR2 is ANQGSEA. The CDR3 coding sequence is TGCAGCGGGGGGTCCCTAATCAATGAGCAGTTCTTC. This codes for CSGGSLINEQFF.

V gene TRBV18 combines with J gene TRBJ1-1; 7 bases align to TRBD1. CDR1 is KGHSH, CDR2 LQKENI, per germline. This CDR3 contains 14 residues. Losses at the gene ends were 3 bases for V and 5 bases for J; bases not matched to a gene: 6. CDR3 residues: CASSPHRGDTEAFF. DNA of the CDR3: TGTGCCAGCTCACCGCACAGGGGTGATACTGAAGCTTTCTTT.

The chain links TRBV6-1 to TRBJ1-1, with TRBD1 matching 7 bases. V lost 4 bases and J lost 4; bases outside the gene matches: 6. The CDR3 has 14 amino acids. Germline CDR1 and CDR2: MNHNS and SASEGT. CDR3 sequence: CASSALQGITEAFF. The CDR3, as DNA: TGTGCCAGCAGTGCCCTACAGGGGATCACTGAAGCTTTCTTT.

The V and J genes are TRBV5-8 and TRBJ2-2, with no clear D. CDR1 and CDR2 from the germline V gene are SGHTS and YDEGEE. Between the trimmed V and J ends, which lost 2 bases and 5 bases, there was a span of 10 bases. This CDR3 is built from 14 residues. The CDR3 DNA reads as TGTGCCAGCAGCTTTCCCAGTTGGACCGGGGAGCTGTTTTTT. Its translation is CASSFPSWTGELFF.

This chain links TRBV5-1 with TRBJ2-7; D not resolved. The germline gives CDR1 SGHRS, CDR2 YFSETQ. V gave up 0 bases and J gave up 0 bases, with 4 bases separating them. The CDR3 is 13 amino acids. Here the CDR3 reads CASSLVSSYEQYF. In DNA form, the CDR3 reads TGCGCCAGCAGCTTGGTTAGCTCCTACGAGCAGTACTTC.

This chain joins TRBV28 and TRBJ2-1, with 9 bases lining up with TRBD1. Germline assignment: CDR1 MDHEN and CDR2 SYDVKM. The trim removed 2 bases at V and 5 bases at J, leaving 10 bases unmatched. The CDR3 covers 17 residues. The CDR3 is CASSLTLPRTGDNEQFF. The CDR3 nucleotides read TGTGCCAGCAGTTTAACCTTGCCGAGGACAGGGGACAATGAGCAGTTCTTC.

This rearrangement joins TRBV6-1 to TRBJ2-2, with D unresolved. Trimming stripped 8 bases from V and 0 bases from J, with 13 bases between. The CDR3 is 15 residues long. CDR1 and CDR2 (germline): MNHNS, SASEGT. This CDR3 is CASFRSLSNTGELFF. For the CDR3, the DNA is TGTGCCAGCTTCCGGAGCTTATCGAACACCGGGGAGCTGTTTTTT.

The chain carries TRBV19 and TRBJ2-1, with D uncertain. Trimming shortened V by 3 bases and J by 12 bases, and 9 bases separated the two germline ends. Germline lookup yields CDR1 LNHDA and CDR2 SQIVND (reference sequence). CDR3 length: 11 amino acids. This chain's CDR3 is CASSIRFGQFF. As DNA, the CDR3 is TGTGCCAGTAGTATCAGGTTTGGGCAGTTCTTC.

This clone was recorded once. The chain employs TRBV4-1 and TRBJ2-3; 11 bases map to TRBD1. With V trimmed by 5 bases and J by 2 bases, 6 bases remained unmatched. This CDR3 is built from 16 residues. CDR1 and CDR2 (germline): MGHRA, YSYEKL. CDR3 loop: CASSSGTGGPTDTQYF. The CDR3 DNA follows: TGCGCCAGCAGCTCAGGGACAGGGGGTCCCACAGATACGCAGTATTTT.

The chain uses TRBV6-1 and TRBJ2-7; 7 bases line up with TRBD2. With V trimmed by 3 bases and J by 0 bases, 2 bases remained unmatched. The CDR3 is 14 amino acids. Germline V gene sequence: CDR1 MNHNS, CDR2 SASEGT. The CDR3 sequence: CASSEREYSYEQYF. The CDR3 nucleotides are TGTGCCAGCAGTGAGCGGGAGTACTCCTACGAGCAGTACTTC.

The rearrangement joins TRBV19 to TRBJ1-1; tentatively, D is TRBD1 (5 bases). The V and J ends lost 6 bases and 1 base respectively, with 9 bases between them. This CDR3 has 13 amino acids. Germline V gives CDR1 LNHDA, CDR2 SQIVND (reference sequence). CDR3 loop: CASRKQGNTEAFF. CDR3 DNA sequence: TGTGCCAGTAGGAAGCAGGGGAACACTGAAGCTTTCTTT.

The chain has TRBV6-1 and TRBJ1-1; 10 nucleotides line up with TRBD1. From germline, CDR1 is MNHNS and CDR2 SASEGT. V gave up 8 bases and J gave up 1 base; unmatched junction bases: 1. The CDR3 length is 13 residues. The CDR3 loop reads CASRDRGNTEAFF. The CDR3 coding sequence is TGTGCCAGCCGGGACAGGGGGAACACTGAAGCTTTCTTT.

V gene TRBV9 combines with J gene TRBJ2-3, with 11 bases aligning to TRBD2. The germline gives CDR1 SGDLS, CDR2 YYNGEE. The CDR3 covers 18 residues. V was pared by 1 base and J by 5 bases, with 12 bases of the junction left unmatched. In DNA, the CDR3 is TGTGCCAGCAGCGTATTAGGGACTAGCGGTTTTCGGGAAGATACGCAGTATTTT. Protein sequence: CASSVLGTSGFREDTQYF.

The chain links TRBV6-5 to TRBJ2-5; the D gene is possibly TRBD1 (6 bases). The CDR3 sequence is 14 residues long. The germline V gene has CDR1 MNHEY and CDR2 SVGAGI. Deletions cut 8 bases from V and 5 bases from J, with 18 bases between. CDR3: CASARGHTLETQYF. The CDR3 DNA is TGTGCCAGCGCTCGGGGACACACTTTGGAGACCCAGTACTTC.

V usage is TRBV6-5 and J usage is TRBJ1-6; D is uncertain. Trimming took 0 bases from V and 0 from J, leaving 3 bases between them. This CDR3 has 15 amino acids. Germline assignment: CDR1 MNHEY and CDR2 SVGAGI. The CDR3 spells CASSYSGSYNSPLHF. Written as DNA, the CDR3 is TGTGCCAGCAGTTACTCCGGCTCCTATAATTCACCCCTCCACTTT.

V usage is TRBV20-1 and J usage is TRBJ1-2; D gene ambiguous. The CDR3 has 11 residues. Germline CDR1 is DFQATT and CDR2 is SNEGSKA (reference sequence). Trimming took 1 base from V and 8 from J, leaving 8 bases between them. Here the CDR3 reads CSARGLLGYTF. The CDR3 coding sequence is TGCAGTGCTAGAGGGCTCTTGGGCTACACCTTC.

The V and J genes are TRBV27 and TRBJ2-2, with 9 bases fitting TRBD1. The trim removed 6 bases at V and 5 bases at J, leaving 4 bases unmatched. The germline gives CDR1 MNHEY, CDR2 SMNVEV (reference sequence). The CDR3 runs 14 residues. The CDR3 loop is CASRDRGSTGELFF. The CDR3 coding sequence is TGTGCCAGCAGGGACAGGGGATCAACCGGGGAGCTGTTTTTT.

The chain joins TRBV5-1 to TRBJ2-1; D is undetermined. Germline CDR1 is SGHRS and CDR2 is YFSETQ. V was pared by 2 bases and J by 4 bases, with 4 bases between. The CDR3 is 12 amino acids. CDR3 sequence: CASSFRYNEQFF. The CDR3 DNA is TGCGCCAGCAGCTTCCGTTACAATGAGCAGTTCTTC.

A few counts support this clone. The chain employs TRBV10-3 and TRBJ1-5; unclear D gene. V lost 8 bases and J lost 3, with 8 bases in between. CDR3 length equals 12 residues. Germline CDR1 ENHRY, CDR2 SYGVKD. The DNA of the CDR3 is TGTGCCATCGGTAGGACCAATCAGCCCCAGCATTTT. Translating it yields CAIGRTNQPQHF.

This rearrangement joins TRBV5-1 to TRBJ2-1, with TRBD2 matching 7 bases. CDR1 and CDR2 from the germline V gene are SGHRS and YFSETQ. CDR3 length equals 16 residues. Unmatched junction bases numbered 3, after V lost 0 bases and J lost 0 bases. CDR3 DNA: TGCGCCAGCAGCTTGGTGGGCGGGAGCTCCTACAATGAGCAGTTCTTC. This translates into CASSLVGGSSYNEQFF.

The J gene is TRBJ2-1, the V gene TRBV5-1; 12 positions match TRBD2. The CDR3 length is 16 residues. Germline V CDR1 and CDR2: SGHRS, YFSETQ. V was pared by 4 bases and J by 6 bases, with 8 bases of the junction left unmatched. The CDR3 region has the DNA TGCGCCAGCAGCCTTGGCCGACTAGCGGGGGCCAATGAGCAGTTCTTC. It encodes CASSLGRLAGANEQFF.

The chain couples TRBV5-1 to TRBJ2-3; unclear D gene. The V and J ends lost 0 bases and 0 bases respectively, with 11 bases between them. Germline assignment: CDR1 SGHRS and CDR2 YFSETQ. CDR3 length: 16 amino acids. The CDR3 DNA reads as TGCGCCAGCAGCTTGGGATCTGCGGCCAGCACAGATACGCAGTATTTT. Translated, it gives CASSLGSAASTDTQYF.

The chain recombines TRBV7-8 with TRBJ2-7; 11 bases map to TRBD2. Germline lookup yields CDR1 SGHVS and CDR2 FQNEAQ. The CDR3 contains 15 residues. The J segment lost 3 bases and the V segment lost 3 bases, leaving 4 bases of the junction unmatched. For the CDR3, the DNA is TGTGCCAGCAGCTTGACTAGCGGGGTAAACTACGAGCAGTACTTC. This codes for CASSLTSGVNYEQYF. The variable domain in full, completed from reference TRBV7-8 and TRBJ2-7, reads GAGVSQSPRYKVAKRGQDVALRCDPISGHVSLFWYQQALGQGPEFLTYFQNEAQLDKSGLPSDRFFAERPEGSVSTLKIQRTQQEDSAVYLCASSLTSGVNYEQYFGPGTRLTVT.

Of note for this clone: Other DNA sequences of this sample code for an identical CDR3. This sequence joins TRBV4-2 and TRBJ1-5; perhaps TRBD1 as D (5 bases). There are 13 residues in the CDR3. V was trimmed by 1 base and J by 5 bases, leaving 6 bases between them. From germline, CDR1 is LGHNA and CDR2 YNFKEQ. CDR3 region: CASSQAGDQPQHF. In nucleotides, the CDR3 is TGTGCCAGCAGCCAAGCGGGGGATCAGCCCCAGCATTTT.

V and J are TRBV5-1 and TRBJ2-2; D not resolved. Trimming left V 0 bases short and J 4 bases short, with 10 bases between. This CDR3 is built from 15 residues. Germline values: CDR1 SGHRS, CDR2 YFSETQ. CDR3 sequence (DNA): TGCGCCAGCAGCTTGGGTACACAATCCACCGGGGAGCTGTTTTTT. It translates to CASSLGTQSTGELFF.

This clone occurred a few times. The gene calls are TRBV27 and TRBJ2-3; 7 bases agree with TRBD2. Trimming cost V 8 bases and J 6 bases; bases outside gene matches: 11. The CDR3 has 14 residues. Germline lookup yields CDR1 MNHEY and CDR2 SMNVEV (reference sequence). CDR3 protein: CASGMVDGRDTQYF. The DNA of the CDR3 is TGTGCCAGCGGGATGGTTGACGGGAGGGATACGCAGTATTTT.

The chain uses TRBV5-4 and TRBJ1-2; the match to TRBD1 covers 8 bases. CDR1 and CDR2 from the germline V gene are SGHNT and YYREEE (reference sequence). This CDR3 contains 14 residues. V was clipped by 4 bases and J by 3 bases; unmatched bases: 5. CDR3 in DNA: TGTGCCAGCAGCGCCAGGGGGCTCGACTATGGCTACACCTTC. Amino acids: CASSARGLDYGYTF.